One and the same sample provided the 9 T cell receptor beta chains below, sequenced in a study of T-cell memory formation after mild COVID-19. A single record per CDR3 protein comes from TCRdb applying MiXCR to the 5' RACE reads. The sample lists about 250,000 distinct CDR3 sequences, about 16% occurring once. Sample: PBMCs or a T cell subset sorted from them (not recorded which). These receptors were obtained from an adult woman who had mild COVID-19 (a few samples of this study predate the infection). Cell type and time point are not known.

This clonotype was observed many times. The chain employs TRBV3-1 and TRBJ1-1; a weak D match, TRBD1 (5 bases). Per germline, CDR1 LGHDT and CDR2 YNNKEL (reference sequence). The CDR3 covers 13 residues. V shed 4 bases and J shed 4 bases, with 10 bases lying between them. The CDR3 coding sequence is TGTGCCAGCAGCCCAGGACATCTCACTGAAGCTTTCTTT. As protein: CASSPGHLTEAFF.

The chain employs TRBV6-2 or TRBV6-3 and TRBJ2-7; weak D call: TRBD1 (6 bases). The germline V gene has CDR1 MNHEY and CDR2 SVGEGT. The V end lost 5 bases, the J end lost 2 bases, and 16 bases lay between the germline ends. This CDR3 comprises 15 residues. CDR3 sequence (DNA): TGTGCCAGCAGTCCTGACAGGTCGGGACCCTACGAGCAGTACTTC. Amino acids: CASSPDRSGPYEQYF.

This chain uses TRBV5-1 with TRBJ2-7; the match to TRBD1 covers 9 bases. CDR1 SGHRS and CDR2 YFSETQ come from the germline V gene. This CDR3 contains 17 residues. The ends lost 1 base at V and 6 bases at J; junction bases unmatched: 14. CDR3 protein: CASSLQRATGQGREQYF. CDR3 DNA sequence: TGCGCCAGCAGCTTGCAGCGGGCCACCGGACAGGGGCGCGAGCAGTACTTC. Based on the CDR3 plus reference TRBV5-1 and TRBJ2-7, the full variable domain is KAGVTQTPRYLIKTRGQQVTLSCSPISGHRSVSWYQQTPGQGLQFLFEYFSETQRNKGNFPGRFSGRQFSNSRSEMNVSTLELGDSALYLCASSLQRATGQGREQYFGPGTRLTVT.

The chain couples TRBV6-1 to TRBJ1-4; 8 bases match TRBD1. After removal of 6 bases from V and 8 bases from J, the junction contained 11 bases not matched to a gene. The CDR3 extends over 15 amino acids. Germline V gene sequence: CDR1 MNHNS, CDR2 SASEGT. Here the CDR3 DNA reads TGTGCCAGCAGCGACGGTTGGACAGGGCGGGAAAAACTGTTTTTT. Amino acids: CASSDGWTGREKLFF.

A note on this clonotype: A much bigger clone sits one base away, suggesting this may be a read error. The chain combines TRBV7-2 with TRBJ2-1, with D tentatively TRBD1 (5 bases). The CDR3 runs 13 residues. Germline CDR1 and CDR2: SGHTA and FQGNSA. The CDR3 region has the DNA TGTGCCAGCAGCTCGACAGCGTACAATGAGCAGGTCTTC. Amino acids: CASSSTAYNEQVF.

V and J are TRBV10-3 and TRBJ1-5; 9 bases agree with TRBD1. Germline CDR1 reads ENHRY; CDR2 reads SYGVKD. The CDR3 extends over 14 amino acids. V dropped 10 bases and J dropped 0; count of bases not matched to a gene: 4. The CDR3 DNA sequence: TGTGCCACTACAGGGGGCTTTAGCAATCAGCCCCAGCATTTT. Protein product: CATTGGFSNQPQHF.

The CDR3, as DNA: TGTGCCAGCAGCCCCGGAGAGGTTCCCAATCAGCCCCAGCATTTT. Residues: CASSPGEVPNQPQHF. The chain recombines TRBV7-9 with TRBJ1-5; D is unclear. The V end lost 5 bases, the J end lost 3 bases, and 14 bases lay between the germline ends. CDR3 length: 15 residues. CDR1 and CDR2 (germline): SEHNR, FQNEAQ (reference sequence).

This clonotype was detected a few times. The chain carries TRBV7-2 and TRBJ2-1, with 8 bases identical to TRBD2. The germline V gene encodes CDR1 SGHTA and CDR2 FQGNSA. V lost 3 bases, J lost 7 bases, and 11 bases stayed unmatched. The CDR3 spans 16 residues. The CDR3 sequence: CASSFRPGRAQNEQFF. The CDR3 DNA follows: TGTGCCAGCAGCTTCCGACCCGGGAGGGCTCAAAATGAGCAGTTCTTC.

This clonotype appeared many times. The chain has TRBV9 and TRBJ2-1, with D possibly being TRBD2 (6 bases). The CDR3 contains 15 residues. Germline V CDR1 and CDR2: SGDLS, YYNGEE. The V and J ends lost 4 bases and 0 bases respectively, with 11 bases between them. The CDR3 sequence is CASSLDGSSYNEQFF. Written as DNA, the CDR3 is TGTGCCAGCAGCCTGGACGGGAGCTCCTACAATGAGCAGTTCTTC.